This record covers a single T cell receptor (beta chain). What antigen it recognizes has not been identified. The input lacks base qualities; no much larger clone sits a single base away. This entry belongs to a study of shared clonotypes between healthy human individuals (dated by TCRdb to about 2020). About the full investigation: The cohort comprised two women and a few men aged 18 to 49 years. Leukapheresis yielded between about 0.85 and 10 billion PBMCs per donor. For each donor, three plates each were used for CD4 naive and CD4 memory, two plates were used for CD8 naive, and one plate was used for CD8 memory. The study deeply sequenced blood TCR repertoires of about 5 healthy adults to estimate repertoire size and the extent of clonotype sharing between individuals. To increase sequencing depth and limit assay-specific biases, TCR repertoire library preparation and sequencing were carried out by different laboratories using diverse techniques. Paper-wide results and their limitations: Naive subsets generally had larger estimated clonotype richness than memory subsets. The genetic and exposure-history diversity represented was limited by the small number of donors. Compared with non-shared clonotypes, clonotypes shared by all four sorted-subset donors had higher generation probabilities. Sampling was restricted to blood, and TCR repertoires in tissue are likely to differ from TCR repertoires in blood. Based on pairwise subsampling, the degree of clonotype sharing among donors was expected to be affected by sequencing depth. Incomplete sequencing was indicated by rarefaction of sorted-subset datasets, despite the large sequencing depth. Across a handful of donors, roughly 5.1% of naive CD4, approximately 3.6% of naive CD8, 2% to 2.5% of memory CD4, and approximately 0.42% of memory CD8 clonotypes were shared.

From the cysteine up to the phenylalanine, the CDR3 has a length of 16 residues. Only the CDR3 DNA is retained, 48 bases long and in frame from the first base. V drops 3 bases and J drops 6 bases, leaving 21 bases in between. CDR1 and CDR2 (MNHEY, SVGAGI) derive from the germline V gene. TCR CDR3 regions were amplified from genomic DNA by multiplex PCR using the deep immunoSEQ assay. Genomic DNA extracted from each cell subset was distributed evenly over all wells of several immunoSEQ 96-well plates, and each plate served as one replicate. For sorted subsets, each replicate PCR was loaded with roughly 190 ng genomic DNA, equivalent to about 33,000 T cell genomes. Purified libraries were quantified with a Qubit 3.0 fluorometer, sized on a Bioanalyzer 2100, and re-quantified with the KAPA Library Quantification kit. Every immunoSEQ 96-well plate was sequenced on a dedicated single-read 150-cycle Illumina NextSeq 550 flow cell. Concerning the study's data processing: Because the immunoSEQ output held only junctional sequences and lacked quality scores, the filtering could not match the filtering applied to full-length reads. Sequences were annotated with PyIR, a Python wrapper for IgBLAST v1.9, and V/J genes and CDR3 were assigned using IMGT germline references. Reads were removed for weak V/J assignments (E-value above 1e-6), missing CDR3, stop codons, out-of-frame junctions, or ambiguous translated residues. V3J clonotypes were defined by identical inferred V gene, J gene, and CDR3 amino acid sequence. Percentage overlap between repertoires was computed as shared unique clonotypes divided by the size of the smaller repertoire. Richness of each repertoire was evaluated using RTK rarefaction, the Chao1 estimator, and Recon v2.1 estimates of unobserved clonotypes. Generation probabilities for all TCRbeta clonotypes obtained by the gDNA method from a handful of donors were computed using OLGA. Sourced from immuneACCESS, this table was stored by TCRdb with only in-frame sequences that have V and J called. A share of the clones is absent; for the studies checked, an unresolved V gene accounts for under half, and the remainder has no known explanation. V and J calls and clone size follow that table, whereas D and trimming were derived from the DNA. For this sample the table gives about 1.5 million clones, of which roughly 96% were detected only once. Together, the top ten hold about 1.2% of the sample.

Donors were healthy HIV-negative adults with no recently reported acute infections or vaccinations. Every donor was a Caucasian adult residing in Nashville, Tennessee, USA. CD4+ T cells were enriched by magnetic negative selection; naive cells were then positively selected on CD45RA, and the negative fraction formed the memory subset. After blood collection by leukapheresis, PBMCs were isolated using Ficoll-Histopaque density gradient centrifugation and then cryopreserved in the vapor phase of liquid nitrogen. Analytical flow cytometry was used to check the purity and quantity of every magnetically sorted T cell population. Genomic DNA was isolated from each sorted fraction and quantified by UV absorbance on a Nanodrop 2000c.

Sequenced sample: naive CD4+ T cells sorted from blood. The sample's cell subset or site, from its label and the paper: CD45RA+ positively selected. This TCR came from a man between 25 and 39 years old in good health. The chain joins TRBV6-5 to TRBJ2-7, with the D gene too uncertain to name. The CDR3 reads CASSYSTWAAPSEQYF. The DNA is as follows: TGTGCCAGCAGTTATTCTACGTGGGCGGCCCCTAGCGAGCAGTACTTC.